Detailed here is one T cell receptor (beta chain). This record comes from a study of blood T cell repertoires in COVID-19. Study details: COVID-19 samples, acute and convalescent, were from the United States, Italy and Spain. The analysed material was cDNA or gDNA that came from T cells, B-cell-depleted T cells, or PBMCs.

V shed 1 base and J shed 2 bases, with 6 bases lying between them. Germline CDR1 reads GTSNPN; CDR2 reads SVGIG (reference sequence). There are 13 residues in the CDR3. Authors' analysis steps: Amplifying reference gene primers gave estimates of nucleated cell counts. The table came from immunoSEQ multiplex PCR; TCRdb's copy has only in-frame clones and leaves some out. For V, J and clone size, that table is used; D and trimming come from the DNA. Of some 150,000 clones in the sample, about nine tenths are singletons; the top ten hold 2% to 3%. The origin of this receptor is a woman in her sixties or seventies with acute or convalescent COVID-19. The chain is built from TRBV30 and TRBJ1-5; D gene ambiguous. Sequenced: peripheral blood. This CDR3 reads CAWSDPGNQPQHF. Written as DNA, the CDR3 is TGTGCCTGGAGTGACCCGGGCAATCAGCCCCAGCATTTT.